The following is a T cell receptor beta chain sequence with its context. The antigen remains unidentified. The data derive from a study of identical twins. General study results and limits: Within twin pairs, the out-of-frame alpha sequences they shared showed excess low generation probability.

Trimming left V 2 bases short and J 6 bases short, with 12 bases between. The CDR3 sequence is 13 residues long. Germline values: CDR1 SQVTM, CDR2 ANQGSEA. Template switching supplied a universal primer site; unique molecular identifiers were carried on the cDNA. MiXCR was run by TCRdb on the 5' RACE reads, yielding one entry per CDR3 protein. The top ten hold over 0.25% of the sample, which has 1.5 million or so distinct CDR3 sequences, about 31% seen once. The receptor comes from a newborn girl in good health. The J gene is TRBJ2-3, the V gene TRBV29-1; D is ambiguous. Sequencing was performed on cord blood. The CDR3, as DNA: TGCAGCGTTGAAAGTAGTTTATCGGATACGCAGTATTTT. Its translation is CSVESSLSDTQYF.